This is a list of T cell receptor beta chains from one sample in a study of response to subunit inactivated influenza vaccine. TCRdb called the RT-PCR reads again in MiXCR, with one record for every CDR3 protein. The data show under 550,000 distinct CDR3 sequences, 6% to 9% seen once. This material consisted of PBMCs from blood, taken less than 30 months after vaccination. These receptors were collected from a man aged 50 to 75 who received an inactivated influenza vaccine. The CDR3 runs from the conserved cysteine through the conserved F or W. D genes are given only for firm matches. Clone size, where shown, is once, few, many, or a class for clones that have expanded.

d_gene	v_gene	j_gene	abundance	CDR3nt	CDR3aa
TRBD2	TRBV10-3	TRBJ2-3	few	TGTGCCGCGATGGCGACTAGCGGGATAGCAGATACGCAGTATTTT	CAAMATSGIADTQYF
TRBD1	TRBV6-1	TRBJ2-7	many	TGTGCCAGCAGTGATGGCGGGACAGGGACCTACGAGCAGTACTTC	CASSDGGTGTYEQYF
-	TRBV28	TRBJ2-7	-	TGTGCCAGCAGTCCCCCCCCAGGGGGCGCGGGGGGCGAGCAGTACTTC	CASSPPPGGAGGEQYF
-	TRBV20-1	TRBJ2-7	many	TGCAGTGCTAGACCGGGACGGATGTTCTACGAGCAGTACTTC	CSARPGRMFYEQYF
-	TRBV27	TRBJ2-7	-	TGTGCCAGCAGGAAAATCCAGGGGACCTTCCTCCAAACGTTCTACGAGCAGTACTTC	CASRKIQGTFLQTFYEQYF
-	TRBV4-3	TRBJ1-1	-	TGCGCCAGCAGCCAGGGGGTCGTCACTGAAGCTTTCTTT	CASSQGVVTEAFF
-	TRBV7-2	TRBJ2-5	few	TGTGCCAGCAGACCCGGTAGTAGTCAGACCCAGTACTTC	CASRPGSSQTQYF
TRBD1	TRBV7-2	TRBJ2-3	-	TGTGCCAGCAGCTTATCTGGCCAGGGGGCAGATACGCAGTATTTT	CASSLSGQGADTQYF
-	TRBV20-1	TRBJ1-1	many	TGCAGTGCTAGAGGGGTAGGGGTGAGCACTGAAGCTTTCTTT	CSARGVGVSTEAFF
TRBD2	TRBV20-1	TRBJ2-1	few	TGCAGTGCGATTTATAGCGGGGGTGGTCCAAATGAGCAGTTCTTC	CSAIYSGGGPNEQFF
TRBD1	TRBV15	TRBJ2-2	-	TGTGCCACCAGCAGGACAGGGGTTAACACCGGGGAGCTGTTTTTT	CATSRTGVNTGELFF
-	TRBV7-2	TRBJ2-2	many	TGTGCCAGCAGCGAAGATCAGACCGGGGAGCTGTTTTTT	CASSEDQTGELFF
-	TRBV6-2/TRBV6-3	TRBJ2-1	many	TGTGCCAGCAGTACGGGACTCCCTGGGCATGAGCAGTTCTTC	CASSTGLPGHEQFF
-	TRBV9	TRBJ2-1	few	TGTGCCAGCAGCGTCTCCGTTTCAGTTGAGCAGTTCTTC	CASSVSVSVEQFF
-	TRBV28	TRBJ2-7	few	TGTGCCAGCAGTTTGCTACAGGGGGGGAGCGAGCAGTACTTC	CASSLLQGGSEQYF
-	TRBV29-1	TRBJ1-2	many	TGCAGCGTTGAAGCCCAACAGGCGAGCTACACCTTC	CSVEAQQASYTF
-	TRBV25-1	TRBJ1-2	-	TGTGCCAGCAGGGGATTTTCAAAAAGAAGCTATGGCTACACCTTC	CASRGFSKRSYGYTF
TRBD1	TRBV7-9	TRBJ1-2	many	TGTGCCAGCAGCTTCACAGGGGTAGGCGGCTACACCTTC	CASSFTGVGGYTF
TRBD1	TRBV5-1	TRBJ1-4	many	TGCGCCAGCAGCTCCTGGACAGGAGATGAAAAACTGTTTTTT	CASSSWTGDEKLFF
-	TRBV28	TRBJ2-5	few	TGTGCCAGCAGCTCGGGAGCTAAGGAGACCCAGTACTTC	CASSSGAKETQYF
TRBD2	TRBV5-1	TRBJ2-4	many	TGTGCCAGCAGTCTAGCGGGGGGGAAAAACATTCAGTACTTC	CASSLAGGKNIQYF
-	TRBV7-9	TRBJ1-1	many	TGTGCCTATTGGGGAGGGTTGGGGACTGAAGCTTTCTTT	CAYWGGLGTEAFF
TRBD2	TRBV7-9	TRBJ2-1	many	TGTGCCAGCAGCGATTTAGCGGGGAGGGGGTCTAACAATGAGCAGTTCTTC	CASSDLAGRGSNNEQFF
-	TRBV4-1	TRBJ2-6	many	TGCGCCAGCAGCCAAGATTCAGGGCCCTCTGGGGCCAACGTCCTGACTTTC	CASSQDSGPSGANVLTF
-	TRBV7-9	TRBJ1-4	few	TGTGCCAGCAGCTTAGGTCCCAAACTGTTTTTT	CASSLGPKLFF
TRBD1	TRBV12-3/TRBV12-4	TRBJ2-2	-	TGTGCCAGCAGTCCCTACGGGACAGGAAAAACCGGGGAGCTGTTTTTT	CASSPYGTGKTGELFF
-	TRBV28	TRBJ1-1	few	TGTGCCAGCAGTCCCATTCCAGGGCTGTCTCACACTGAAGCTTTCTTT	CASSPIPGLSHTEAFF
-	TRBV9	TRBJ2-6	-	TGTGCCAGCAGCACCAGAACAGGCACCAACGTCCTGACTTTC	CASSTRTGTNVLTF
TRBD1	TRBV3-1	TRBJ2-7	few	TGTGCCAGCGGACTGCAGGGGGCTGGGAACGAGCAGTACTTC	CASGLQGAGNEQYF
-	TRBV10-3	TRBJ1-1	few	TGTGCCATCAGTGACGCAACAGCAAGGGCTGAAGCTTTCTTT	CAISDATARAEAFF
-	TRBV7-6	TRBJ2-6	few	TGTGCCAGCAGTTTAATTAGGTCGGGTTCTGGGGCCAACGTCCTGACTTTC	CASSLIRSGSGANVLTF
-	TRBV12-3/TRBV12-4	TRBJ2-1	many	TGTGCCAGCAGCTGGACCAGGAGGAACAATGAGCAGTTCTTC	CASSWTRRNNEQFF
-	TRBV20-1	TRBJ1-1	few	TGCAGTGCTAGAGATATAGCGAACACTGAAGCTTTCTTT	CSARDIANTEAFF
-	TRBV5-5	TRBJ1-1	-	TGTGCCAGCAGCCCGACGGTTGGGATGAACACTGAAGCTTTCTTT	CASSPTVGMNTEAFF
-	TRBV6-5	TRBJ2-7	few	TGTGCCAGCAGTTACGTGGGCGGGGCCTCCTACGAGCAGTACTTC	CASSYVGGASYEQYF
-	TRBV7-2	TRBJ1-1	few	TGTGCCAGCAGCCCGGGGCCGCTGATGGCTTTCTTT	CASSPGPLMAFF
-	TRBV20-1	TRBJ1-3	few	TGCAGTGCTAGGGACACGTACTCTGGAAACACCATATATTTT	CSARDTYSGNTIYF
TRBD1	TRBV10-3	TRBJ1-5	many	TGTGCCACCGGACAGGGGAAGGGAAGCAATCAGCCCCAGCATTTT	CATGQGKGSNQPQHF
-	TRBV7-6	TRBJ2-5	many	TGTGCCAGCAGCCTTCACTTGGCCTTCCAAGAGACCCAGTACTTC	CASSLHLAFQETQYF
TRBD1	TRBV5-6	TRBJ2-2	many	TGTGCCAGCAGCTTTCGACAGGGATGGAGCCAGCTGTTTTTT	CASSFRQGWSQLFF
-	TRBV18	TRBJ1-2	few	TGTGCCAGCTCGCTATACAGAGGCAGCTACACCTTC	CASSLYRGSYTF
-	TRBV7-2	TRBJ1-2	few	TGTGCCAGCAGCTTTGGGGCGGGGGTCGACTATGGCTACACCTTC	CASSFGAGVDYGYTF
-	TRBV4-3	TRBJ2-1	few	TGCGCCAGCAGCCAAGATCTGGACTTCTACAATGAGCAGTTCTTC	CASSQDLDFYNEQFF
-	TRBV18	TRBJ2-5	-	TGTGCCAGCTCACCCGACTCAGAGACCCAGTACTTC	CASSPDSETQYF
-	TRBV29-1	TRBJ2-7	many	TGCAGCGTTGAGGGTCAGGGGCCCACCTACGAGCAGTACTTC	CSVEGQGPTYEQYF
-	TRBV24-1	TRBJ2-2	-	TGTGCCACCAGTGAGTCGGGCCTCAACACCGGGGAGCTGTTTTTT	CATSESGLNTGELFF
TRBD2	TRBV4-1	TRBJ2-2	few	TGCGCCAGCAGCGAAGGGGTACTAGCGGGGGTCGGGGAGCTGTTTTTT	CASSEGVLAGVGELFF
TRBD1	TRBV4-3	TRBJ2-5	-	TGCGCCAGCAGCCAAAGTGGTGGGACAGGGGAAGAGACCCAGTACTTC	CASSQSGGTGEETQYF
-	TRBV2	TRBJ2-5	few	TGTGCCAGCAATAGACAGGTCCAAGAGACCCAGTACTTC	CASNRQVQETQYF
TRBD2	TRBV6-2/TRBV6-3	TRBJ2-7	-	TGTGCCAGCAGTTACCTAGCGGGCCTAAGCTCCTACGAGCAGTACTTC	CASSYLAGLSSYEQYF
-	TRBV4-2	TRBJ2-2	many	TGTGCCAGCAGCCTCACCCACCTCCCTCGCAGCAACCCCTTTCCGAACACCGGGGAGCTGTTTTTT	CASSLTHLPRSNPFPNTGELFF
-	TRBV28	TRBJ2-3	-	TGTGCCAGCAGTTCCCCCAATACGCAGTATTTT	CASSSPNTQYF
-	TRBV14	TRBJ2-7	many	TGTGCCAGCAGTCAACCAGGGAGATTCAACGAGCAGTACTTC	CASSQPGRFNEQYF
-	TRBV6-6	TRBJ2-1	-	TGTGCCAGCACTCCCAGCCGGGGCAATGAGCAGTTCTTC	CASTPSRGNEQFF
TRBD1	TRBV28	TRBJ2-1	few	TGTGCCAGCAGTTCGAGCCCGGGACAGGGTGGAGATGAGCAGTTCTTC	CASSSSPGQGGDEQFF